This T cell receptor (beta chain) was sequenced for a study of blood T cell repertoires in COVID-19. Study-level information: The samples span acute and convalescent COVID-19 from the United States, Italy and Spain.

J was trimmed by 1 base and V by 5 bases; bases with no gene match: 5. CDR3 size: 15 residues. CDR1 and CDR2 from the germline V gene are SGHKS and YYEKEE (reference sequence). TCRdb's copy holds only in-frame clones and misses some; the assay was immunoSEQ multiplex PCR. The sample shows about 180,000 clones, 65% to 90% of them seen only once. Material for sequencing was peripheral blood. V and J are TRBV5-5 and TRBJ2-7; 11 bases fit TRBD1. The origin of this receptor is a man over 45 with active or convalescent COVID-19. The CDR3 region has the DNA TGTGCCAGCAGGCCGGACAGGGGGCGATCCTACGAGCAGTACTTC. Translation: CASRPDRGRSYEQYF.